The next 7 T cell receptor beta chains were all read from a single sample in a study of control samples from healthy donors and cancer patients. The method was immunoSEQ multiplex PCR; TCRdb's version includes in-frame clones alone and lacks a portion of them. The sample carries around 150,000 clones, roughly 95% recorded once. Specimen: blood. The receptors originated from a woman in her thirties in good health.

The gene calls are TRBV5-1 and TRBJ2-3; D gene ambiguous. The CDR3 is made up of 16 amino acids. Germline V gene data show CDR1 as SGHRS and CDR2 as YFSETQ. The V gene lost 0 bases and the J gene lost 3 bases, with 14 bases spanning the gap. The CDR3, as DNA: TGCGCCAGCAGCTTGGGACTCCAGCCAAAAACAGATACGCAGTATTTT. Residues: CASSLGLQPKTDTQYF.

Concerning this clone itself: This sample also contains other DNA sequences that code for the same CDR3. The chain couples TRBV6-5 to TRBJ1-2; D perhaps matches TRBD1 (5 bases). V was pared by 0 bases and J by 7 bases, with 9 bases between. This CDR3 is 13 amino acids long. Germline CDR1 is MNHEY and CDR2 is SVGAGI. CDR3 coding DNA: TGTGCCAGCAGTTACTCCCAGGGCGGTGGCTACACCTTC. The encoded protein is CASSYSQGGGYTF.

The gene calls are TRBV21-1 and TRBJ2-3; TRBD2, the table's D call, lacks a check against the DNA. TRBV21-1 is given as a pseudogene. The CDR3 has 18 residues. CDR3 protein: CASSRLAGQRGSTDTQYF. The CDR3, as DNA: TGTGCCAGCAGCAGGCTAGCGGGCCAGAGAGGGAGCACAGATACGCAGTATTTT.

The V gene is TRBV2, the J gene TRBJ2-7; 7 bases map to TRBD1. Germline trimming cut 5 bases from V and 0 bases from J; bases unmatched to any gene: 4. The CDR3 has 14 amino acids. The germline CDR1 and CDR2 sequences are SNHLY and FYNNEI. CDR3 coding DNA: TGTGCCAGCAGTCCTACAGGGGACTCCTACGAGCAGTACTTC. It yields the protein CASSPTGDSYEQYF.

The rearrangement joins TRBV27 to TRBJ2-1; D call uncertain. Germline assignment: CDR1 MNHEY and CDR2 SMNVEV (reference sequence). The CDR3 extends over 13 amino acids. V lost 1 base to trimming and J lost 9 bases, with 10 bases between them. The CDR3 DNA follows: TGTGCCAGCAGTTTATATCCTGACATTGAGCAGTTCTTC. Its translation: CASSLYPDIEQFF.

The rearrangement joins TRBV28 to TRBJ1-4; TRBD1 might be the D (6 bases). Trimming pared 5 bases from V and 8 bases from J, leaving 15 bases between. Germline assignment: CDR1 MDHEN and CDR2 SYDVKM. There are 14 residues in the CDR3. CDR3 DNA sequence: TGTGCCAGCAGTCCGACCGGACAGCGAGAAAAACTGTTTTTT. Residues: CASSPTGQREKLFF.

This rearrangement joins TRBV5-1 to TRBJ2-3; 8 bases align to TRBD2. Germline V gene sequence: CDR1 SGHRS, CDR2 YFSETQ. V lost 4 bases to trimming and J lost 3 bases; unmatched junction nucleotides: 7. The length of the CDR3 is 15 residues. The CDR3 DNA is TGCGCCAGCAGCGAAGCGGGAGATGGGACAGATACGCAGTATTTT. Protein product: CASSEAGDGTDTQYF.